The clone carrying this T cell receptor (beta chain) was seen ten or more times. Antigen specificity is unknown. This entry belongs to a study of T-cell memory formation after mild COVID-19. Study in general: TCR clusters were mostly donor specific. Whole-study results and caveats: Contracting clones localized mainly to CM and EM when CD4+ and mainly to EMRA when CD8+. For second-wave clones that peaked at day 37, SARS-CoV-2 specificity went unverified.

Sample barcodes and UMIs were carried by the TCR alpha and TCR beta cDNA libraries that 5'RACE generated with constant-segment primers. MiXCR, applied by TCRdb to the 5' RACE reads, yields one record per CDR3 protein. Among roughly 340,000 distinct CDR3 sequences, 20% to 25% were seen once, and the ten largest hold around 20%. Trimming cost V 0 bases and J 2 bases, with 15 bases left between them. This CDR3 spans 17 amino acids. Looked up from germline, CDR1 is MNHEY and CDR2 is SMNVEV (reference sequence). V is TRBV27 and J is TRBJ2-3; TRBD1 or TRBD2 may be the D gene (6 bases each). The receptor's source is a man aged 18 to 29 who had mild COVID-19 (a few samples of this study predate the infection). Cell type and time point are not known. The sequenced sample was PBMCs or a T cell subset sorted from them (not recorded which). CDR3: CASSLSVTGAYTDTQYF. The CDR3 DNA follows: TGTGCCAGCAGTTTATCGGTCACGGGGGCCTACACAGATACGCAGTATTTT.